This is a list of T cell receptor beta chains from one sample in a study of cytomegalovirus exposure and HLA in healthy donors. Measured with immunoSEQ multiplex PCR; TCRdb has only the in-frame clones, and not every one. The table lists around 140,000 clones, around 78% of them singletons. Sequencing used PBMCs. Every receptor here comes from a woman in her thirties or forties in good health and CMV-seropositive. Both conserved end residues are part of each CDR3. Each record gives: V gene, D gene, clone size, J gene, CDR3 protein, CDR3 DNA. D genes are given only for firm matches. Size values are once, few and many counts, or a class for expanded clones, and some rows have none.

TRBV7-3,TRBD2,NA,TRBJ2-1,CASSAGGEQFF,TGTGCCAGCAGCGCGGGGGGGGAGCAGTTCTTC
TRBV27,TRBD1,NA,TRBJ2-6,CASSHGTGRSGANVLTF,TGTGCCAGCAGTCACGGGACAGGGCGCTCTGGGGCCAACGTCCTGACTTTC
TRBV10-3,TRBD1,NA,TRBJ1-2,CAASRDRGSQSVSYGYTF,TGTGCCGCCAGCAGGGACAGGGGATCCCAGTCGGTCAGCTATGGCTACACCTTC
TRBV5-1,NA,NA,TRBJ2-3,CASSLEASVGGTQYF,TGCGCCAGCAGCTTGGAGGCTAGCGTCGGAGGTACGCAGTATTTT
TRBV7-2,NA,NA,TRBJ2-6,CASSLGSSGANVLTF,TGTGCCAGCAGCTTAGGCAGCTCTGGGGCCAACGTCCTGACTTTC
TRBV6-5,TRBD1,NA,TRBJ2-7,CASSERQGSYEQYF,TGTGCCAGCAGTGAGAGACAGGGGTCCTACGAGCAGTACTTC
TRBV6-6,TRBD2,NA,TRBJ2-7,CASSLAGGPSEQYF,TGTGCCAGCAGCCTAGCGGGAGGGCCGTCCGAGCAGTACTTC
TRBV15,TRBD2,NA,TRBJ2-3,CATSGGEPGLSNTDTQYF,TGTGCCACCAGCGGGGGGGAACCGGGACTATCGAACACAGATACGCAGTATTTT
TRBV7-3,NA,few,TRBJ2-2,CASSRSGFTGELFF,TGTGCCAGCAGCCGATCAGGGTTTACAGGGGAGCTGTTTTTT
TRBV11-2,TRBD1,NA,TRBJ1-4,CASSPGTGRNEKLFF,TGTGCCAGCAGCCCAGGGACAGGGAGGAATGAAAAACTGTTTTTT
TRBV19,TRBD2,NA,TRBJ2-3,CASSPAFSGRAGDTQYF,TGTGCCAGTAGCCCTGCATTTAGCGGGAGGGCTGGAGATACGCAGTATTTT
TRBV7-8,NA,NA,TRBJ1-1,CASSLGGGVGTEAFF,TGTGCCAGCAGCTTAGGAGGGGGAGTTGGGACTGAAGCTTTCTTT
TRBV7-8,NA,NA,TRBJ2-1,CASSLGGGSYNEQFF,TGTGCCAGCAGCTTAGGCGGCGGCTCCTACAATGAGCAGTTCTTC
TRBV4-2,NA,NA,TRBJ2-7,CASSLEGAGSYEQYF,TGTGCCAGCAGCCTAGAGGGAGCGGGCTCCTACGAGCAGTACTTC
TRBV5-1,TRBD1,NA,TRBJ2-5,CASSFLTGGETQYF,TGCGCCAGCAGCTTCCTAACAGGGGGAGAGACCCAGTACTTC
TRBV2,TRBD2,NA,TRBJ2-3,CASSGTSGSTDTQYF,TGTGCCAGCAGTGGGACTAGCGGGAGCACAGATACGCAGTATTTT
TRBV28,NA,NA,TRBJ2-3,CASSLVGSLADTQYF,TGTGCCAGCAGTTTAGTCGGGAGTCTTGCAGATACGCAGTATTTT